This TCR beta chain emerged from a study of metastatic and nonmetastatic thyroid tumors. Study in general: Repertoires were compared across blood and tumor or nodule tissue from malignant and benign thyroid patients.

TCRdb re-processed the PCR reads through MiXCR. The sample holds about 32,000 clones, around 25% seen once. This clone came up many times. Germline V gene sequence: CDR1 SQVTM, CDR2 ANQGSEA. Unmatched junction bases numbered 8, after V lost 1 base and J lost 5 bases. This CDR3 is 14 amino acids long. Thyroid surgery had not been preceded by any treatment in any patient. The sample was blood. This receptor was taken from a female donor with papillary thyroid cancer or a benign thyroid nodule (not recorded which). Some clones in this sample may be carry-over from other donors' samples. The chain is built from TRBV29-1 and TRBJ2-7; 7 bases are shared with TRBD1. The CDR3, as DNA: TGCAGCGTTGAAGGAGACAGGGCAGTGGACGAGCAGTACTTC. Amino acids: CSVEGDRAVDEQYF.